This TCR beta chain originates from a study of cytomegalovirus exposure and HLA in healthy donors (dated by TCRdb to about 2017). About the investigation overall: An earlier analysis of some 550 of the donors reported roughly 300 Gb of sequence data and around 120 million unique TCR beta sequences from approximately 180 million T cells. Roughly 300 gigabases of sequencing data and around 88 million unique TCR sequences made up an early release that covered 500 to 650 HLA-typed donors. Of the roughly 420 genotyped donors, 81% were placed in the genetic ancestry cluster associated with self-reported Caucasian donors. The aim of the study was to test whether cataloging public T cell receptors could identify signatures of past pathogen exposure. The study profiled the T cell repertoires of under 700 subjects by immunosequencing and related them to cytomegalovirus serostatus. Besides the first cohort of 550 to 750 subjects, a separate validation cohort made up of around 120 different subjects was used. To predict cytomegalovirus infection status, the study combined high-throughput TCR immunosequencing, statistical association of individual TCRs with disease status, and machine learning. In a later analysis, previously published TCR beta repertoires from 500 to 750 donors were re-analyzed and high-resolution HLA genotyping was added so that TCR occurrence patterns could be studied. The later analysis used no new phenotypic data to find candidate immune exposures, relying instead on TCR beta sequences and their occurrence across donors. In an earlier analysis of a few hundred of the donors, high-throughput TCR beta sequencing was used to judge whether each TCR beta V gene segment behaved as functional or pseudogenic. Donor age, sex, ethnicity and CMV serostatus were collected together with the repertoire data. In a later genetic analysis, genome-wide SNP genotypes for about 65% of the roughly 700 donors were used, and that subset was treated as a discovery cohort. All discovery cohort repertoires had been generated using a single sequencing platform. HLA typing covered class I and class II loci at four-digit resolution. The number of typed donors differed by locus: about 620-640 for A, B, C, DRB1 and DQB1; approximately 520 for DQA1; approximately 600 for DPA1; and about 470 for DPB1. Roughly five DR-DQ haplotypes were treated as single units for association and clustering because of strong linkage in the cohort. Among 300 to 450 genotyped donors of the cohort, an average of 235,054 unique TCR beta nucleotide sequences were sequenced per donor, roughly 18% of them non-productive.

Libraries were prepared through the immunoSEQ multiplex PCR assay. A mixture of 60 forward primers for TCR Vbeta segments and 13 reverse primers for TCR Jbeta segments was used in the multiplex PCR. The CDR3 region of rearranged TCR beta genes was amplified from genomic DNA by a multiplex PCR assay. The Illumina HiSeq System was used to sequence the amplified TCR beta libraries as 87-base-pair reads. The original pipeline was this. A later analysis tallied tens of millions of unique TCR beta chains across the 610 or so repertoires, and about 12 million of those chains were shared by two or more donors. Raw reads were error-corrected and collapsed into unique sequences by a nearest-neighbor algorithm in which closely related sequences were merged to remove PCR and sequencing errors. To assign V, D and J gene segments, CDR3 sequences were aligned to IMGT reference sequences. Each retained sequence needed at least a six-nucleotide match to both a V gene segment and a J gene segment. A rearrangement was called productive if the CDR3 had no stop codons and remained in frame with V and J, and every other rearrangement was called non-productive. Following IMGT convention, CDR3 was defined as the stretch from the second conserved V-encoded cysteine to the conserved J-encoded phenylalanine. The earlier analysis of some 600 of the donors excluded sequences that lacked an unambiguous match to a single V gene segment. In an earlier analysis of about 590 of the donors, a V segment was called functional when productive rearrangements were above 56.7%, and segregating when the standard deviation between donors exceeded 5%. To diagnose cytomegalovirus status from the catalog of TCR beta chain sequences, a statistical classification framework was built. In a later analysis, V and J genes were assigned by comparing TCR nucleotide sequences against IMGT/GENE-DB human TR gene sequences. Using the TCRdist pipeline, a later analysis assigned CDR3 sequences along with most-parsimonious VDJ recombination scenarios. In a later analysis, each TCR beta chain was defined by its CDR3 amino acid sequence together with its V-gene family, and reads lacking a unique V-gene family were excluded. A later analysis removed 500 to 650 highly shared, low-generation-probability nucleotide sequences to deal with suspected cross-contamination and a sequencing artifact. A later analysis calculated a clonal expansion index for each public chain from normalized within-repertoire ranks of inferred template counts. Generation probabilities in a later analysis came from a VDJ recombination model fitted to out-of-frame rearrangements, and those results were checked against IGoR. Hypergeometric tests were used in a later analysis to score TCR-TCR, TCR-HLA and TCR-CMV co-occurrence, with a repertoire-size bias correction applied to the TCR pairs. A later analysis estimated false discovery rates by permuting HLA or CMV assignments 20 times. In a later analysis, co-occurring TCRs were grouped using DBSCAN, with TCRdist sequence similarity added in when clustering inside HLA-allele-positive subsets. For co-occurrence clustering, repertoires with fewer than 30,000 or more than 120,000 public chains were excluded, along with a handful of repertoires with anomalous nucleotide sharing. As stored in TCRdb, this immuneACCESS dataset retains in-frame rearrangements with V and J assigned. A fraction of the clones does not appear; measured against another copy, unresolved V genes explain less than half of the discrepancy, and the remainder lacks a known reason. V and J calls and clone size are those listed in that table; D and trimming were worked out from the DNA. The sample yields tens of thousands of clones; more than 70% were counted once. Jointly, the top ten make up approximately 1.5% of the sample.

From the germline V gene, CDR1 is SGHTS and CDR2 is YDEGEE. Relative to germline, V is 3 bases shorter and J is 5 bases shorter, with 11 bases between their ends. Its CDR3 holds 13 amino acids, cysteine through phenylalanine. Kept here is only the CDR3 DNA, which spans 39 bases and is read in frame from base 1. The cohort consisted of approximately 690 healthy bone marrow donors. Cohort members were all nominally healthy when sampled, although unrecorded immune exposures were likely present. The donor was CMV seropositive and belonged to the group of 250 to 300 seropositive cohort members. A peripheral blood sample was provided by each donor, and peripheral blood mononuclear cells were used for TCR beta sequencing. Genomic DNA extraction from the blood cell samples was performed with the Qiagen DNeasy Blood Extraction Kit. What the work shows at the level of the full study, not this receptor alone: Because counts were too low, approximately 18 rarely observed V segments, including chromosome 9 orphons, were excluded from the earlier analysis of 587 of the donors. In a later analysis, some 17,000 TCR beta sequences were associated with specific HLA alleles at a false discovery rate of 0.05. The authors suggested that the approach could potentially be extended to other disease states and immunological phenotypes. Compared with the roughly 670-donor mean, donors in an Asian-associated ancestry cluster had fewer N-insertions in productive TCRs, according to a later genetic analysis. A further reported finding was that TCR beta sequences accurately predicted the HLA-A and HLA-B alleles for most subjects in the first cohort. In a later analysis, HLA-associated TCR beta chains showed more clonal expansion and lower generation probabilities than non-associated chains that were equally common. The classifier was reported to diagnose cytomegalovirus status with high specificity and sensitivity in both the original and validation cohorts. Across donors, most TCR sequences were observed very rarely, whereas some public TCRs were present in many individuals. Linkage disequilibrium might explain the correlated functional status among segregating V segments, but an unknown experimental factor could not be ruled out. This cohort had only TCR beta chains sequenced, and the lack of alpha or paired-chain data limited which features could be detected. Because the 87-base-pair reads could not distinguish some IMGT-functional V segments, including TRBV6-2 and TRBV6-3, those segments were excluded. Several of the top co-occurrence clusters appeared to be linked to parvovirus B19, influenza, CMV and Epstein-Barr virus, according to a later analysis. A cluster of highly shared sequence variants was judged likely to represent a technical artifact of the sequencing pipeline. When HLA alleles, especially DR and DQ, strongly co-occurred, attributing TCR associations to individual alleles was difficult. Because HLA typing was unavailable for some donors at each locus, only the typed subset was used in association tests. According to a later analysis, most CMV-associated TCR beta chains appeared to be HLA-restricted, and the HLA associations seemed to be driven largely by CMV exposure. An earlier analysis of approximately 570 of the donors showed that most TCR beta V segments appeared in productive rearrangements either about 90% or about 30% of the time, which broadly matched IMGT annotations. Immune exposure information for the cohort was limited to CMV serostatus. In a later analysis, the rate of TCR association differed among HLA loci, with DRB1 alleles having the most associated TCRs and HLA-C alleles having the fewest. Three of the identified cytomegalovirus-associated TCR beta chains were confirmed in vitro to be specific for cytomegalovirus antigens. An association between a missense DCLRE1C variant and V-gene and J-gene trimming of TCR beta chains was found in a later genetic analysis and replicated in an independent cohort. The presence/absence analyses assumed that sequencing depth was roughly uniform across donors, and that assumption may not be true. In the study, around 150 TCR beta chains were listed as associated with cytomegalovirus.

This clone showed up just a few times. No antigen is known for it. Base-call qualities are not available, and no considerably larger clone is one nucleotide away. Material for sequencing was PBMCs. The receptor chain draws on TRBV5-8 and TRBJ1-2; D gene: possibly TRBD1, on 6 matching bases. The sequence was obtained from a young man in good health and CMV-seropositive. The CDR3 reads CASSWTEPYGYTF. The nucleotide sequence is TGTGCCAGCAGCTGGACAGAGCCTTATGGCTACACCTTC.